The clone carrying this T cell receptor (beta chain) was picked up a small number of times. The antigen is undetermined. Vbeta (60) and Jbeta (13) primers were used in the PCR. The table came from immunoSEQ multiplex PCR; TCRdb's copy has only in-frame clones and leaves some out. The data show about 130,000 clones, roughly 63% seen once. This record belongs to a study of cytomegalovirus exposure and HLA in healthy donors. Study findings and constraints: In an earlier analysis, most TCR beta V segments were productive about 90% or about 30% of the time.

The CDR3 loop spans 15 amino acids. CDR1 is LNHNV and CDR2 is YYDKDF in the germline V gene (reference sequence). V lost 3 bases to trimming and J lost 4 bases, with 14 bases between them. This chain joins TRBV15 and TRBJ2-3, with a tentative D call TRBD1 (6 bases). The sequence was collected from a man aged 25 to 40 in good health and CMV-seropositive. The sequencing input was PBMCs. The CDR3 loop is CATSRGNSGADTQYF. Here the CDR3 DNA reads TGTGCCACCAGCAGGGGAAACTCAGGGGCAGATACGCAGTATTTT.